The 17 T cell receptor beta chains listed next were all sequenced from one sample in a study of early stage breast cancer tumors. The repertoire was sequenced with immunoSEQ multiplex PCR; TCRdb's copy has only in-frame clones and lacks some. The data contain tens of thousands of clones, over 70% of them seen just once; the ten biggest clones take up roughly 6.1%. Sequenced sample: blood. The source of these receptors is a person in their sixties with breast cancer.

This clone was counted only a few times. The V and J genes are TRBV2 and TRBJ1-6, with D unresolved. Germline assignment: CDR1 SNHLY and CDR2 FYNNEI. There are 15 residues in the CDR3. Trimming pared 1 base from V and 2 bases from J, leaving 6 bases between. The CDR3: CASSEGRPYNSPLHF. CDR3 DNA: TGTGCCAGCAGTGAAGGAAGACCCTATAATTCACCCCTCCACTTT.

This clone has only one observation. The V gene is TRBV9, the J gene TRBJ1-5; D unresolved. CDR3 length: 13 residues. Germline V gene sequence: CDR1 SGDLS, CDR2 YYNGEE. The germline V and J ends were trimmed by 2 bases and 6 bases, with 9 bases remaining between them. Here the CDR3 DNA reads TGTGCCAGCAGCGTTGAGGCGGGTCAGCCCCAGCATTTT. Protein: CASSVEAGQPQHF.

The gene calls are TRBV18 and TRBJ1-1; D call uncertain. This CDR3 has 15 amino acids. Germline CDR1 is KGHSH and CDR2 is LQKENI. V lost 6 bases and J 0 bases, leaving 14 bases between the germline ends. The CDR3 loop is CASSPVSGMNTEAFF. In nucleotides, the CDR3 is TGTGCCAGCTCCCCAGTTTCTGGGATGAACACTGAAGCTTTCTTT.

This chain uses TRBV15 with TRBJ2-3; 9 bases are a match to TRBD1. The ends lost 4 bases at V and 2 bases at J; junction bases unmatched: 4. The CDR3 contains 15 residues. Germline CDR1 and CDR2: LNHNV and YYDKDF (reference sequence). DNA of the CDR3: TGTGCCACCAGCAACGGGGACAGGGCCACAGATACGCAGTATTTT. Its protein product is CATSNGDRATDTQYF.

The chain uses TRBV18 and TRBJ2-1; D might be TRBD2 (7 bases). V gave up 3 bases and J gave up 10 bases, with 16 bases separating them. CDR1 and CDR2 from the germline V gene are KGHSH and LQKENI. The CDR3 covers 14 residues. CDR3 bases: TGTGCCAGCTCACCCCCGGCGGGGGCTGGGGAGCAGTTCTTC. Translated, it gives CASSPPAGAGEQFF.

In regard to this clone: It is unclear where the CDR3 begins or ends on the DNA, so no DNA is shown, and the CDR3 is as TCRdb lists it. The chain joins TRBV6-1 to TRBJ1-6. Germline loops: CDR1 MNHNS, CDR2 SASEGT. The CDR3 comprises 15 residues, both ends counted. CDR3: CASSTSGRGRSPLHF.

This rearrangement joins TRBV6-5 to TRBJ1-2, with 8 bases lining up with TRBD1. The germline V gene encodes CDR1 MNHEY and CDR2 SVGAGI. The CDR3 is made up of 15 amino acids. The V segment lost 2 bases and the J segment 5 bases; nucleotides outside the gene matches: 7. CDR3 DNA sequence: TGTGCCAGCAGTTACAGGCAGGGGGCCCCTTATGGCTACACCTTC. It yields the protein CASSYRQGAPYGYTF.

In this sample, this clone turned up a few times. The gene calls are TRBV5-6 and TRBJ1-1; D is uncertain. The CDR3 totals 13 residues. Germline V CDR1 and CDR2: SGHDT, YYEEEE. V shed 1 base and J shed 0 bases, with 4 bases lying between them. The CDR3 DNA reads TGTGCCAGCAGCTTGACAGTGAACACTGAAGCTTTCTTT. Amino acid sequence: CASSLTVNTEAFF.

V usage is TRBV5-1 and J usage is TRBJ1-1; TRBD1 might be the D (5 bases). CDR1 and CDR2 from the germline V gene are SGHRS and YFSETQ. CDR3 size: 14 residues. Trimming cost V 2 bases and J 4 bases, with 12 bases left between them. CDR3 DNA sequence: TGCGCCAGCAGCTTAGGGCAGGGAGGCACTGAAGCTTTCTTT. The encoded protein is CASSLGQGGTEAFF.

In this sample, this clone is medium-sized. The CDR3 protein is CASSIGQGAVDTQYF. CDR3 nucleotides: TGTGCCAGTAGTATAGGACAGGGGGCTGTAGATACGCAGTATTTT. This sequence joins TRBV19 and TRBJ2-3; 10 bases align to TRBD1. Per germline, CDR1 LNHDA and CDR2 SQIVND (reference sequence). V lost 1 base, J lost 5 bases, and 3 bases stayed unmatched. The CDR3 runs to 15 residues.

The chain couples TRBV7-2 to TRBJ2-7; no definite D call. V lost 5 bases, J lost 3 bases, and 17 bases lay in between. The CDR3 consists of 15 residues. CDR1 is SGHTA and CDR2 is FQGNSA in the germline V gene. For the CDR3, the DNA is TGTGCCAGCAGCGAGCAAACCGACGTCTTCTACGAGCAGTACTTC. It yields the protein CASSEQTDVFYEQYF.

The chain is built from TRBV7-8 and TRBJ2-7, with D unresolved. Germline CDR1 SGHVS, CDR2 FQNEAQ. Trimming removed 2 bases from V and 1 base from J, with 6 bases in between. The CDR3 runs to 13 residues. The CDR3 protein is CASSLQASYEQYF. Written as DNA, the CDR3 is TGTGCCAGCAGCTTACAGGCGTCCTACGAGCAGTACTTC.

The V call is TRBV7-2, the J call TRBJ2-7; D uncertain. Germline V gene data show CDR1 as SGHTA and CDR2 as FQGNSA. CDR3 length equals 14 residues. The V and J ends lost 4 bases and 9 bases respectively, with 19 bases between them. The CDR3 protein is CASSSSPGPLRQYF. CDR3 nucleotide sequence: TGTGCCAGCAGCTCGTCCCCGGGCCCGTTAAGGCAGTACTTC.

CDR3 region: CASSELRTVEDTQYF. Written as DNA, the CDR3 is TGTGCCAGCAGTGAGCTCCGAACGGTAGAAGATACGCAGTATTTT. The V and J genes are TRBV2 and TRBJ2-3; D unresolved. The CDR3 is made up of 15 amino acids. Germline values: CDR1 SNHLY, CDR2 FYNNEI. V lost 3 bases, J lost 5 bases, and 15 bases lay in between.

The CDR3 nucleotides read TGTGCCAGCAGCTTAGGGACAGGGGTGGCCTCTGGGGCCAACGTCCTGACTTTC. As protein: CASSLGTGVASGANVLTF. V gene TRBV7-9 combines with J gene TRBJ2-6; 9 bases align to TRBD1. This CDR3 is built from 18 residues. Germline V gene data show CDR1 as SEHNR and CDR2 as FQNEAQ (reference sequence). Trimming at V came to 1 base and at J to 0 bases, leaving 4 bases not matched to a gene.

V and J are TRBV7-9 and TRBJ2-3; D gene ambiguous. Trimming removed 7 bases at V and 0 bases at J, with 8 bases between. The germline V gene encodes CDR1 SEHNR and CDR2 FQNEAQ (reference sequence). This CDR3 is 13 amino acids long. CDR3 nucleotide sequence: TGTGCCAGCATCCACCTGAGCACAGATACGCAGTATTTT. This sequence encodes CASIHLSTDTQYF. The whole variable domain, filled in from reference TRBV7-9 and TRBJ2-3, reads DTGVSQNPRHKITKRGQNVTFRCDPISEHNRLYWYRQTLGQGPEFLTYFQNEAQLEKSRLLSDRFSAERPKGSFSTLEIQRTEQGDSAMYLCASIHLSTDTQYFGPGTRLTVL.

This clone was counted once. The chain combines TRBV5-4 with TRBJ1-1; 8 bases map to TRBD1. V was pared by 0 bases and J by 6 bases, with 4 bases of the junction left unmatched. The CDR3 consists of 14 residues. The germline V gene encodes CDR1 SGHNT and CDR2 YYREEE (reference sequence). The CDR3 loop is CASSLENRGSEAFF. For the CDR3, the DNA is TGTGCCAGCAGCTTGGAGAACAGGGGGTCTGAAGCTTTCTTT.